Listed here are 5 T cell receptor beta chains from one sample, sequenced in a study of cytomegalovirus exposure and HLA in healthy donors. It was with 60 Vbeta and 13 Jbeta primers that the PCR ran. Method: immunoSEQ multiplex PCR; TCRdb's copy keeps in-frame clones and lacks some. The sample yields roughly 140,000 clones, around 70% seen once. The sequenced sample consisted of PBMCs. These receptors were collected from a man aged 40-55 years in good health and CMV-seronegative.

The V gene is TRBV15, the J gene TRBJ2-5; a weak D match, TRBD2 (5 bases). The germline V gene encodes CDR1 LNHNV and CDR2 YYDKDF (reference sequence). Deletions cut 1 base from V and 5 bases from J, with 11 bases between. The length of the CDR3 is 14 residues. CDR3 in DNA: TGTGCCACCAGCAGAGCGCGGGCCTCGGAGACCCAGTACTTC. Translation: CATSRARASETQYF.

Only one count was recorded for this clone. The CDR3 nucleotides read TGTGCCATCAGTGATCTAGGTCAGTTGAACACTGAAGCTTTCTTT. It translates to CAISDLGQLNTEAFF. The chain is built from TRBV10-3 and TRBJ1-1, with unresolved D. This CDR3 contains 15 residues. The germline gives CDR1 ENHRY, CDR2 SYGVKD. The V gene lost 3 bases and the J gene lost 0 bases, with 11 bases spanning the gap.

This chain uses TRBV5-4 with TRBJ2-3, with 8 nucleotides matching TRBD2. V lost 0 bases, J lost 3 bases, and 6 bases stayed unmatched. This CDR3 is 16 amino acids long. CDR1 is SGHNT, CDR2 YYREEE, per germline (reference sequence). In DNA, the CDR3 is TGTGCCAGCAGCTTGGACCCGGGACTAGGTACAGATACGCAGTATTTT. Translated, it gives CASSLDPGLGTDTQYF.

The chain joins TRBV2 to TRBJ2-3; TRBD2 matches at 9 bases. Per the germline V gene, CDR1 is SNHLY and CDR2 is FYNNEI. V lost 4 bases to trimming and J lost 2 bases; unmatched junction nucleotides: 7. The CDR3 contains 16 residues. DNA for the CDR3: TGTGCCAGCAGTGTTTTAGCGGGAGTGCTCACAGATACGCAGTATTTT. Translated, it gives CASSVLAGVLTDTQYF.

The V call is TRBV23-1, the J call TRBJ2-7; D is unclear. TRBV23-1 has ORF status, its function being uncertain. CDR3 length equals 18 residues. Trimming took 0 bases from V and 4 from J, leaving 22 bases between them. The DNA for the CDR3 is TGCGCCAGCAGTCAATCGAAACTTTCAGGAAAGCCTTTATACGAGCAGTACTTC. Amino acid sequence: CASSQSKLSGKPLYEQYF.